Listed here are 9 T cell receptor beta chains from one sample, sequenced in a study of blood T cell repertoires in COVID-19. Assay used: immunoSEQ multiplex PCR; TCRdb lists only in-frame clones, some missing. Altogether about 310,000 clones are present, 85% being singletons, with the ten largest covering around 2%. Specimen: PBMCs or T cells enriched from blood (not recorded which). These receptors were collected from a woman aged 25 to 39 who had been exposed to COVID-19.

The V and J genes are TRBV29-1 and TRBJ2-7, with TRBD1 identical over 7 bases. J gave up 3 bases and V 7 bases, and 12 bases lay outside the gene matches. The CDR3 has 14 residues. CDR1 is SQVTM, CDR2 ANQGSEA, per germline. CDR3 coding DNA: TGCAGCGCTTTACCACCACAGGGGTTCTACGAGCAGTACTTC. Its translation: CSALPPQGFYEQYF.

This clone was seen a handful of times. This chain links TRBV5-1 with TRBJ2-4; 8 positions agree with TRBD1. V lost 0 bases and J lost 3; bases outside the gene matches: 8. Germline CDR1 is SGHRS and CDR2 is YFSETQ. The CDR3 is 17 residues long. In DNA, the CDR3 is TGCGCCAGCAGCTTGGGAGGGACAGGCCCCATCAAAAACATTCAGTACTTC. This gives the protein CASSLGGTGPIKNIQYF.

The CDR3 DNA is TGCGCCAGCGCTAGTGCCCAGGGGGCTAAGGGGTACAATGAGCAGTTCTTC. Translated: CASASAQGAKGYNEQFF. The chain is built from TRBV5-1 and TRBJ2-1, with 8 bases fitting TRBD1. Germline loops: CDR1 SGHRS, CDR2 YFSETQ. The CDR3 totals 17 residues. With V trimmed by 7 bases and J by 4 bases, 16 bases remained unmatched.

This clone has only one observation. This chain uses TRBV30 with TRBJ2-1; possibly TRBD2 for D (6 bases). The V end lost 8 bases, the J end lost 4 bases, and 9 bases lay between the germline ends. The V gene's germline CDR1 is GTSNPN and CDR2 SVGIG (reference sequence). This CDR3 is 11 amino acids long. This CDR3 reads CARREYNEQFF. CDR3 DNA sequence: TGTGCCCGGCGGGAATACAATGAGCAGTTCTTC.

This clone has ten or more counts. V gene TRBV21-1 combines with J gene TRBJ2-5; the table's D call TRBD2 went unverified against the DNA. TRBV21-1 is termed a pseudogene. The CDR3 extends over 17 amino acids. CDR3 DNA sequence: TGTGCCAGCAGCAATTTGGGGGATGGGGGGTACCAAGAGACCCAGTACTTC. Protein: CASSNLGDGGYQETQYF.

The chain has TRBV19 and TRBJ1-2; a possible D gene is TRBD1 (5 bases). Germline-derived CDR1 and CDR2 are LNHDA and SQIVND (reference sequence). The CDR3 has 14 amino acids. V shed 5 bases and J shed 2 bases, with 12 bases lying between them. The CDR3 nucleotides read TGTGCCAGTAGTTGGGGGGGAGTCAACTATGGCTACACCTTC. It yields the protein CASSWGGVNYGYTF. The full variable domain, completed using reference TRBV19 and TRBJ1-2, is DGGITQSPKYLFRKEGQNVTLSCEQNLNHDAMYWYRQDPGQGLRLIYYSQIVNDFQKGDIAEGYSVSREKKESFPLTVTSAQKNPTAFYLCASSWGGVNYGYTFGSGTRLTVV.

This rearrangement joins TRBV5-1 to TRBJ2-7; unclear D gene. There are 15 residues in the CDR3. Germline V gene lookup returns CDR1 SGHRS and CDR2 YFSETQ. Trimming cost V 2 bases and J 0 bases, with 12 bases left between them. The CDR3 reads CASSFGTVSSYEQYF. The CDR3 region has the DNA TGCGCCAGCAGCTTTGGTACCGTTAGCTCCTACGAGCAGTACTTC.

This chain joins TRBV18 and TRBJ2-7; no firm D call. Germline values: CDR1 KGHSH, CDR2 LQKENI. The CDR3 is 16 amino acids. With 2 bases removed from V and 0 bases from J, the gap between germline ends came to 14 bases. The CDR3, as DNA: TGTGCCAGCTCACCATTTTATGGGCCTCTCTCCTACGAGCAGTACTTC. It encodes CASSPFYGPLSYEQYF.

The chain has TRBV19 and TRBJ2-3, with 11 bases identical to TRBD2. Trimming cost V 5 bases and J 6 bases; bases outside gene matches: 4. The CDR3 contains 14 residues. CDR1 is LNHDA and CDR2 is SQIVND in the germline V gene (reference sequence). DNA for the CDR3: TGTGCCAGTAGTCTCAGGACTAGCGGGGATACGCAGTATTTT. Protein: CASSLRTSGDTQYF. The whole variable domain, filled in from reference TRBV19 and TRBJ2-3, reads DGGITQSPKYLFRKEGQNVTLSCEQNLNHDAMYWYRQDPGQGLRLIYYSQIVNDFQKGDIAEGYSVSREKKESFPLTVTSAQKNPTAFYLCASSLRTSGDTQYFGPGTRLTVL.